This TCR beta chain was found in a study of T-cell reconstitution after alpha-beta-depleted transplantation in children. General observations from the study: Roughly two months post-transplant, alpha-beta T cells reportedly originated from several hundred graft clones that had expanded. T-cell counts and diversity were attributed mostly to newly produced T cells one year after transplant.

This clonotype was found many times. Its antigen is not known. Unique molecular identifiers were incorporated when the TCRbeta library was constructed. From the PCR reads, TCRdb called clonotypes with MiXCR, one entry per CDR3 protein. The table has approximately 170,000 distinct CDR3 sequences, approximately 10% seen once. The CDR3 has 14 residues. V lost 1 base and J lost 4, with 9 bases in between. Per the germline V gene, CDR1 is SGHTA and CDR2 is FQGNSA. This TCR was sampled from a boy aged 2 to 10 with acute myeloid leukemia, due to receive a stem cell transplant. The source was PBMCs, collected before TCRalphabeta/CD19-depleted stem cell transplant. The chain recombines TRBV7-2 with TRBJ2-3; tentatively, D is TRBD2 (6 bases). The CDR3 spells CASSLGLGSDTQYF. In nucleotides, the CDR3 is TGTGCCAGCAGCTTAGGACTAGGCTCAGATACGCAGTATTTT.